The rows below give T cell receptor beta chains drawn from one sample of a study of cytomegalovirus exposure and HLA in healthy donors. The data were produced by immunoSEQ multiplex PCR, yet TCRdb's version contains in-frame clones alone and is incomplete. The sample has more than 200,000 clones; about three quarters are singletons. Sequencing was done on a sample of PBMCs. The receptors here all came from a male donor in good health and CMV-seronegative. The CDR3 runs from the conserved cysteine through the conserved F or W. The order of the fields is J gene, V gene, D gene, clone size, CDR3 protein, CDR3 DNA. D genes are given only for firm matches. Where a row states a size, it is once, few, many or the class of an expanded clone; other rows omit it.

TRBJ2-3,TRBV27,TRBD1,-,CASSLFKGGWGTDTQYF,TGTGCCAGCAGTTTGTTCAAAGGGGGCTGGGGCACAGATACGCAGTATTTT
TRBJ2-7,TRBV6-1,TRBD2,-,CASSGRTSGVPPYEQYF,TGTGCCAGCAGTGGGCGGACTAGCGGGGTCCCTCCCTACGAGCAGTACTTC
TRBJ1-2,TRBV28,TRBD1,-,CASSLGGTGGQGYTF,TGTGCCAGCAGTTTAGGGGGGACAGGGGGCCAGGGCTACACCTTC
TRBJ1-1,TRBV6-5,-,once,CASSFTGTEAFF,TGTGCCAGCAGTTTCACAGGGACTGAAGCTTTCTTT
TRBJ2-1,TRBV11-2,-,-,CASSWPPSAGHNEQFF,TGTGCCAGCAGCTGGCCCCCTTCGGCGGGACACAATGAGCAGTTCTTC
TRBJ2-7,TRBV7-9,TRBD1,-,CASSSWTGADEQYF,TGTGCCAGCAGCTCTTGGACAGGGGCGGACGAGCAGTACTTC
TRBJ2-5,TRBV7-9,-,-,CASSSSTGQETQYF,TGTGCCAGCAGCTCCTCGACAGGACAAGAGACCCAGTACTTC
TRBJ2-1,TRBV6-4,TRBD2,once,CASSDSSGSYNEQFF,TGTGCCAGCAGTGACTCTAGCGGGAGCTACAATGAGCAGTTCTTC
TRBJ1-5,TRBV5-6,-,-,CASSSQGFGNQPQHF,TGTGCCAGCAGCTCACAGGGATTTGGCAATCAGCCCCAGCATTTT
TRBJ2-7,TRBV29-1,TRBD2,-,CSVAGTSGSWYEQYF,TGCAGCGTTGCCGGGACTAGCGGGAGTTGGTACGAGCAGTACTTC
TRBJ2-2,TRBV27,TRBD1,-,CASSLRGRETGELFF,TGTGCCAGCAGTTTAAGGGGGCGCGAAACCGGGGAGCTGTTTTTT
TRBJ2-1,TRBV7-6,-,-,CASSLVREVNEQFF,TGTGCCAGCAGCTTAGTCAGGGAGGTGAATGAGCAGTTCTTC
TRBJ2-7,TRBV7-2,TRBD1,-,CASSSSGQAAYEQYF,TGTGCCAGCAGCTCATCGGGACAGGCCGCCTACGAGCAGTACTTC
TRBJ2-1,TRBV6-4,-,few,CASSQTGVEQFF,TGTGCCAGCAGTCAGACAGGAGTTGAGCAGTTCTTC
TRBJ2-7,TRBV5-1,TRBD2,few,CASRPTGTRRNEQYF,TGCGCCAGCAGGCCTACCGGGACTAGGAGGAACGAGCAGTACTTC
TRBJ1-6,TRBV30,-,-,CAWNDPQGGRPPLHF,TGCGCCTGGAACGATCCTCAGGGCGGAAGGCCACCCCTCCACTTT
TRBJ1-2,TRBV9,TRBD1,-,CASSVGTGRGYTF,TGTGCCAGCAGCGTTGGGACAGGGCGTGGCTACACCTTC
TRBJ2-4,TRBV7-9,-,-,CASSLAPGKNIQYF,TGTGCCAGCAGCTTAGCCCCGGGGAAAAACATTCAGTACTTC
TRBJ2-7,TRBV5-8,TRBD1,-,CASSLTPTGPGEQYF,TGTGCCAGCAGCTTGACACCGACAGGGCCTGGCGAGCAGTACTTC
TRBJ2-6,TRBV19,-,-,CASSSLDIGVSGANVLTF,TGTGCCAGTAGTTCGCTGGACATAGGGGTTTCTGGGGCCAACGTCCTGACTTTC
TRBJ1-6,TRBV19,-,-,CASRPTVSSYNSPLHF,TGTGCCAGTAGGCCGACAGTTAGCTCCTATAATTCACCCCTCCACTTT
TRBJ2-1,TRBV7-3,TRBD2,-,CASSSQAGGPVDEQFF,TGTGCCAGCAGCTCCCAAGCGGGAGGGCCAGTGGATGAGCAGTTCTTC
TRBJ2-5,TRBV11-2,-,-,CASSTGTGEKTQYF,TGTGCCAGCAGCACCGGGACGGGGGAAAAGACCCAGTACTTC
TRBJ2-7,TRBV6-1,-,-,CASTGLSYEQYF,TGTGCCAGCACCGGTCTATCCTACGAGCAGTACTTC
TRBJ1-1,TRBV5-1,TRBD1,few,CASSWGRDRDTEAFF,TGCGCCAGCAGCTGGGGCCGGGACAGAGACACTGAAGCTTTCTTT
TRBJ1-5,TRBV19,-,few,CASKGHQPQHF,TGTGCCAGTAAGGGGCATCAGCCCCAGCATTTT
TRBJ1-4,TRBV18,-,-,CASSPRQTTNEKLFF,TGTGCCAGCTCACCGCGACAGACAACTAATGAAAAACTGTTTTTT
TRBJ1-2,TRBV5-5,-,few,CASSGKLGGARDGYTF,TGTGCCAGCAGCGGAAAATTAGGGGGAGCTAGGGATGGCTACACCTTC
TRBJ2-7,TRBV6-5,-,-,CASRATGRLYEQYF,TGTGCCAGCAGAGCCACAGGGAGACTCTACGAGCAGTACTTC
TRBJ1-6,TRBV5-8,TRBD1,few,CASSRYTGGNSPLHF,TGTGCCAGCAGCCGATACACAGGGGGGAATTCACCCCTCCACTTT
TRBJ2-1,TRBV4-3,-,-,CASSLSWRDYNEQFF,TGCGCCAGCAGCCTATCGTGGCGGGATTACAATGAGCAGTTCTTC
TRBJ2-7,TRBV28,-,-,CASRGQGFGEQYF,TGTGCCAGCAGGGGGCAGGGGTTCGGCGAGCAGTACTTC
TRBJ2-7,TRBV5-4,-,-,CASSSRLSSYEQYF,TGTGCCAGCAGCTCCCGACTGAGCTCCTACGAGCAGTACTTC
TRBJ2-6,TRBV10-3,TRBD1,few,CAISGRGTGGAEGANVLTF,TGTGCCATCAGTGGTCGGGGGACAGGGGGCGCGGAAGGGGCCAACGTCCTGACTTTC
TRBJ1-5,TRBV19,TRBD1,few,CASKPKTGGFNQPQHF,TGTGCCAGTAAACCCAAGACAGGGGGCTTCAATCAGCCCCAGCATTTT
TRBJ2-1,TRBV7-9,-,-,CASSLGSRDNEQFF,TGTGCCAGCAGCTTAGGGTCCCGAGACAATGAGCAGTTCTTC
TRBJ2-2,TRBV10-3,TRBD2,-,CAISEGLAGATGELFF,TGTGCCATCAGCGAAGGACTAGCGGGAGCCACCGGGGAGCTGTTTTTT
TRBJ2-7,TRBV27,TRBD1,-,CASSELPGQGFEYEQYF,TGTGCCAGCAGTGAACTTCCGGGACAGGGATTCGAATACGAGCAGTACTTC
TRBJ2-2,TRBV4-2,TRBD2,once,CASSQELAGVVDTGELFF,TGTGCCAGCAGCCAAGAACTAGCGGGGGTCGTCGACACCGGGGAGCTGTTTTTT
TRBJ1-1,TRBV27,TRBD1,-,CASSTGGHAEAFF,TGTGCCAGCAGTACAGGGGGCCACGCTGAAGCTTTCTTT
TRBJ1-5,TRBV7-2,TRBD1,-,CASSLRQGEGQPQHF,TGTGCCAGCAGCCTACGACAGGGAGAGGGGCAGCCCCAGCATTTT
TRBJ2-3,TRBV29-1,-,-,CSVVGQGPDTQYF,TGCAGCGTTGTCGGACAAGGCCCAGATACGCAGTATTTT
TRBJ2-7,TRBV9,-,-,CASNHDSSYEQYF,TGTGCCAGCAACCATGACAGTTCCTACGAGCAGTACTTC
TRBJ2-6,TRBV5-1,-,-,CASSLEYSGANVLTF,TGCGCCAGCAGCTTGGAATACTCTGGGGCCAACGTCCTGACTTTC
TRBJ1-2,TRBV19,TRBD1,-,CASSIDDYRGPDYGYTF,TGTGCCAGTAGTATAGATGATTATAGGGGGCCTGACTATGGCTACACCTTC
TRBJ2-7,TRBV19,-,once,CASSMLDGEDEQYF,TGTGCCAGTAGTATGCTCGACGGGGAGGACGAGCAGTACTTC
TRBJ1-1,TRBV18,-,-,CARRRRRATEAFF,TGTGCCAGGCGGAGGAGAAGAGCCACTGAAGCTTTCTTT
TRBJ2-3,TRBV7-2,-,-,CASSLDRPGAPTDTQYF,TGTGCCAGCAGCTTAGACCGCCCAGGGGCCCCCACAGATACGCAGTATTTT
TRBJ2-1,TRBV12-5,-,few,CASGLVPGGDAYNEQFF,TGTGCTAGTGGTTTGGTACCCGGGGGAGACGCCTACAATGAGCAGTTCTTC
TRBJ2-1,TRBV19,TRBD2,-,CASSPPGGFYNEQFF,TGTGCCAGTAGTCCCCCGGGGGGGTTCTACAATGAGCAGTTCTTC
TRBJ1-1,TRBV11-2,-,-,CASSTYRVGQTEAFF,TGTGCCAGCAGCACGTACAGGGTCGGTCAGACTGAAGCTTTCTTT